The 7 T cell receptor beta chains below were found in one sample sequenced in a study of cytomegalovirus exposure and HLA in healthy donors. This PCR relied on a set of 60 Vbeta primers and 13 Jbeta primers. The method was immunoSEQ multiplex PCR; TCRdb's version includes in-frame clones alone and lacks a portion of them. Of 150,000 to 200,000 clones listed, 87% are singletons. The sequenced sample consisted of PBMCs. These receptor sequences come from a girl under two years old in good health and CMV-seronegative.

The chain is built from TRBV30 and TRBJ1-1; 10 bases line up with TRBD1. V trimming: 2 bases; J trimming: 0 bases; junction bases outside the gene matches: 9. Germline lookup yields CDR1 GTSNPN and CDR2 SVGIG (reference sequence). This CDR3 has 17 amino acids. CDR3: CAWSRFGQGGLNTEAFF. In nucleotides, the CDR3 is TGTGCCTGGAGTCGTTTTGGACAGGGGGGGCTGAACACTGAAGCTTTCTTT.

The chain carries TRBV9 and TRBJ1-1; no clear D gene. The CDR3 is 17 amino acids. The V gene's germline CDR1 is SGDLS and CDR2 YYNGEE. The V gene lost 2 bases and the J gene lost 1 base, with 18 bases spanning the gap. The CDR3 nucleotides read TGTGCCAGCAGCGTCTATCCTCTTGAGGCGAAGAACACTGAAGCTTTCTTT. As protein: CASSVYPLEAKNTEAFF. Supplemented by reference TRBV9 and TRBJ1-1, the full variable domain reads DSGVTQTPKHLITATGQRVTLRCSPRSGDLSVYWYQQSLDQGLQFLIQYYNGEERAKGNILERFSAQQFPDLHSELNLSSLELGDSALYFCASSVYPLEAKNTEAFFGQGTRLTVV.

The chain recombines TRBV6-5 with TRBJ2-3, with TRBD1 as a possible D gene (6 bases). V was cut by 1 base and J by 1 base, with 6 bases left in between. Germline lookup yields CDR1 MNHEY and CDR2 SVGAGI. This CDR3 is 14 amino acids long. The CDR3 here is CASSYWGRTDTQYF. The CDR3 DNA reads TGTGCCAGCAGTTACTGGGGGCGCACAGATACGCAGTATTTT.

The chain uses TRBV10-3 and TRBJ1-6; tentatively, D is TRBD1 (6 bases). CDR3 length: 16 residues. Germline-derived CDR1 and CDR2 are ENHRY and SYGVKD. The ends were cut back, 2 bases at V and 5 bases at J, with 13 bases in the middle. CDR3 sequence: CAISETGYRDNSPLHF. In nucleotides, the CDR3 is TGTGCCATCAGTGAGACTGGCTACAGGGATAATTCACCCCTCCACTTT.

The chain uses TRBV9 and TRBJ2-7; 8 nucleotides align to TRBD2. CDR3 length: 15 amino acids. Per germline, CDR1 SGDLS and CDR2 YYNGEE. V shed 3 bases, J shed 5 bases, and the junction held 10 bases outside the gene matches. CDR3 DNA: TGTGCCAGCAGCGCGCCGGGGGGGAAACCCCACGAGCAGTACTTC. Its translation: CASSAPGGKPHEQYF.

The chain links TRBV27 to TRBJ1-6, with D unclear. The germline gives CDR1 MNHEY, CDR2 SMNVEV (reference sequence). CDR3 length: 12 amino acids. The V gene lost 6 bases and the J gene lost 9 bases, with 9 bases spanning the gap. The CDR3 bases are TGTGCCAGCAGGACGGGTGGTTCACCCCTCCACTTT. Its translation: CASRTGGSPLHF.

This sequence joins TRBV7-2 and TRBJ2-7; 10 nucleotides line up with TRBD2. The CDR3 contains 15 residues. The germline V gene encodes CDR1 SGHTA and CDR2 FQGNSA. Trimming took 5 bases from V and 0 from J; bases not matched to a gene: 4. The CDR3 protein is CASSPRLAGSYEQYF. CDR3 nucleotides: TGTGCCAGCAGCCCGCGACTAGCGGGCTCCTACGAGCAGTACTTC.